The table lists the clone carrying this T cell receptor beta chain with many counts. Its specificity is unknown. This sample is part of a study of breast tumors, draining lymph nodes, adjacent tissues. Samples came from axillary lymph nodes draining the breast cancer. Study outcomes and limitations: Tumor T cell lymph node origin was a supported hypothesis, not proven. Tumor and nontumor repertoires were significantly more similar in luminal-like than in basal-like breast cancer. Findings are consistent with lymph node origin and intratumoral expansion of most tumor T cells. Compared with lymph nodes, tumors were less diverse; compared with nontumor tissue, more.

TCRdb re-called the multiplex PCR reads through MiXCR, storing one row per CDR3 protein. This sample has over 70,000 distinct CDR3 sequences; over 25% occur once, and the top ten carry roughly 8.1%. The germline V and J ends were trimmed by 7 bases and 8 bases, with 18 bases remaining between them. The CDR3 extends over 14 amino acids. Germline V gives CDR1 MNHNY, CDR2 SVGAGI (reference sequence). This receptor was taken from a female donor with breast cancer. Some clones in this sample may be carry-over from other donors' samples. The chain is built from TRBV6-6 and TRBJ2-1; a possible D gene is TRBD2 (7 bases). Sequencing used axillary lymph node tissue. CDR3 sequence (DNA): TGTGCCAGCAATGAGGGGGGGGCGGGCCATGAGCAGTTCTTC. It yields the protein CASNEGGAGHEQFF.